The 23 T cell receptor beta chains in this list originate from one sample, sequenced in a study of OX40 agonist ivuxolimab in advanced cancers. Library method: the immunoSEQ multiplex PCR assay. TCRdb retrieved this table from immuneACCESS and kept in-frame rearrangements only. Not all clones are present; in checked studies, unresolved V genes account for under half, and no reason is known for the remainder. Here the sample has fewer than 100,000 clones; about 84% occur a single time. The ten largest account for around 0.45% of the sample. The sample consisted of CD4+ or CD8+ T cells sorted from blood, taken in a trial of the OX40 agonist ivuxolimab. The receptors originated from an adult with an advanced solid tumor such as melanoma, head and neck, liver or kidney cancer.

The chain links TRBV18 to TRBJ2-1; a possible D gene is TRBD2 (7 bases). The germline gives CDR1 KGHSH, CDR2 LQKENI. Trimming pared 3 bases from V and 9 bases from J, leaving 18 bases between. The CDR3 spans 15 residues. CDR3 bases: TGTGCCAGCTCACCGACGGTAGGGGGGGAGAGTGAGCAGTTCTTC. It is translated as CASSPTVGGESEQFF.

This rearrangement joins TRBV5-1 to TRBJ1-1, with a possible D match to TRBD1 (6 bases). Per the germline V gene, CDR1 is SGHRS and CDR2 is YFSETQ. CDR3 length: 14 amino acids. Trimming removed 3 bases from V and 2 bases from J, with 11 bases in between. The CDR3 loop reads CASSWTASNTEAFF. The CDR3 DNA reads TGCGCCAGCAGCTGGACAGCGTCCAACACTGAAGCTTTCTTT. The full variable domain, rest sourced from reference TRBV5-1 and TRBJ1-1, is KAGVTQTPRYLIKTRGQQVTLSCSPISGHRSVSWYQQTPGQGLQFLFEYFSETQRNKGNFPGRFSGRQFSNSRSEMNVSTLELGDSALYLCASSWTASNTEAFFGQGTRLTVV.

The V call is TRBV6-6, the J call TRBJ2-1, with no clear D. This CDR3 is 15 amino acids long. Trimming took 6 bases from V and 6 from J, leaving 18 bases between them. CDR1 and CDR2 from the germline V gene are MNHNY and SVGAGI (reference sequence). The CDR3 sequence: CASSRDSSRRNEQFF. As DNA, the CDR3 is TGTGCCAGCAGCCGCGACTCATCACGGCGCAATGAGCAGTTCTTC.

The chain uses TRBV7-9 and TRBJ2-2; no reliable D call. The V end was cut by 1 base, the J end by 7 bases, with 4 bases between. The CDR3 runs 12 residues. Germline CDR1 SEHNR, CDR2 FQNEAQ (reference sequence). DNA for the CDR3: TGTGCCAGCAGCTTAGGGGTCGGGGAGCTGTTTTTT. As protein: CASSLGVGELFF.

V is TRBV5-5 and J is TRBJ2-3; TRBD1 aligns across 8 bases. The CDR3 runs 15 residues. The germline gives CDR1 SGHKS, CDR2 YYEKEE (reference sequence). V gave up 1 base and J gave up 3 bases; unmatched junction bases: 4. CDR3 DNA: TGTGCCAGCAGCTTGCGGCGGGACAGGACAGATACGCAGTATTTT. As protein: CASSLRRDRTDTQYF.

The chain joins TRBV2 to TRBJ1-1; D is ambiguous. The CDR3 consists of 13 residues. Germline V gene sequence: CDR1 SNHLY, CDR2 FYNNEI. Deletions cut 7 bases from V and 6 bases from J, with 15 bases between. CDR3 nucleotide sequence: TGTGCCAGCACGAGCGCGGGGATAGCTGAAGCTTTCTTT. This gives the protein CASTSAGIAEAFF.

The chain is built from TRBV27 and TRBJ1-3, with 8 bases fitting TRBD1. Per the germline V gene, CDR1 is MNHEY and CDR2 is SMNVEV (reference sequence). The CDR3 is 15 amino acids. The V and J ends lost 6 bases and 0 bases, in that order; junction bases with no gene match: 4. CDR3 coding DNA: TGTGCCAGCAGACGACAGGGGTTCTCTGGAAACACCATATATTTT. It yields the protein CASRRQGFSGNTIYF.

The chain uses TRBV14 and TRBJ2-3; 9 nucleotides match TRBD1. The CDR3 sequence is 16 residues long. V dropped 3 bases and J dropped 0; count of bases not matched to a gene: 4. Germline V gene sequence: CDR1 SGHDN, CDR2 FVKESK. The CDR3 DNA reads as TGTGCCAGCAGCCATGCCGGGACAGGGAGCACAGATACGCAGTATTTT. Translated: CASSHAGTGSTDTQYF.

The chain couples TRBV28 to TRBJ1-5; 8 nucleotides match TRBD1. The CDR3 contains 16 residues. Germline loops: CDR1 MDHEN, CDR2 SYDVKM. The ends lost 4 bases at V and 2 bases at J; junction bases unmatched: 7. This CDR3 reads CASSSPGTGGNQPQHF. CDR3 coding DNA: TGTGCCAGCAGTTCGCCCGGGACAGGCGGCAATCAGCCCCAGCATTTT.

The chain carries TRBV11-2 and TRBJ2-1; 8 bases align to TRBD2. This CDR3 has 13 residues. CDR1 SGHAT and CDR2 FQNNGV come from the germline V gene. V lost 5 bases and J lost 9; bases outside the gene matches: 6. The CDR3 here is CASSRTSGTEQFF. The CDR3 DNA is TGTGCCAGCAGCCGAACTAGCGGTACTGAGCAGTTCTTC. Full variable domain (rest looked up from reference TRBV11-2 and TRBJ2-1): EAGVAQSPRYKIIEKRQSVAFWCNPISGHATLYWYQQILGQGPKLLIQFQNNGVVDDSQLPKDRFSAERLKGVDSTLKIQPAKLEDSAVYLCASSRTSGTEQFFGPGTRLTVL.

V gene TRBV11-2 combines with J gene TRBJ2-1, with 7 bases aligning to TRBD2. Germline V gene sequence: CDR1 SGHAT, CDR2 FQNNGV. V was clipped by 4 bases and J by 2 bases; unmatched bases: 14. This CDR3 spans 18 amino acids. For the CDR3, the DNA is TGTGCCAGCAGCTCGCTCCGGGGCGGGAGAACGACCTACAATGAGCAGTTCTTC. Translating gives CASSSLRGGRTTYNEQFF.

CDR3 in DNA: TGTGCCATCAGCGTCGGGAGAGTCTACACAGATACGCAGTATTTT. Translating gives CAISVGRVYTDTQYF. The chain carries TRBV10-3 and TRBJ2-3, with a tentative D call TRBD2 (6 bases). CDR3 length: 15 residues. Per germline, CDR1 ENHRY and CDR2 SYGVKD. V lost 6 bases to trimming and J lost 2 bases, with 15 bases between them.

The chain carries TRBV4-2 and TRBJ2-1, with D hard to call. The CDR3 sequence is 12 residues long. Germline-derived CDR1 and CDR2 are LGHNA and YNFKEQ. Deletions cut 5 bases from V and 8 bases from J, with 10 bases between. The CDR3 sequence is CASSGNYDEQFF. The DNA for the CDR3 is TGTGCCAGCAGCGGGAATTATGATGAGCAGTTCTTC.

This clone was seen more than once but under ten times. CDR3 in DNA: TGCGCCAGCAGCCAAGTACCGGCCATGAACACTGAAGCTTTCTTT. It is translated as CASSQVPAMNTEAFF. The V and J genes are TRBV4-1 and TRBJ1-1; D unclear. This CDR3 comprises 15 residues. Germline CDR1 is MGHRA and CDR2 is YSYEKL. The V end lost 1 base, the J end lost 0 bases, and 9 bases lay between the germline ends.

The chain links TRBV6-5 to TRBJ1-5, with 7 bases identical to TRBD1. The trim removed 6 bases at V and 4 bases at J, leaving 3 bases unmatched. CDR3 length: 13 residues. Germline V gene data show CDR1 as MNHEY and CDR2 as SVGAGI. For the CDR3, the DNA is TGTGCCAGCAGGGTGACAGGGAATCAGCCCCAGCATTTT. Translating it yields CASRVTGNQPQHF.

This clone was recorded a few times. The chain links TRBV11-3 to TRBJ2-7; unclear D gene. V was shortened by 1 base and J by 3 bases, with 13 bases between the two germline ends. The V gene's germline CDR1 is SGHNT and CDR2 YENEEA. The CDR3 is 15 amino acids. For the CDR3, the DNA is TGTGCCAGCAGCTTAGTCCCGACGGTGGACTACGAGCAGTACTTC. It yields the protein CASSLVPTVDYEQYF.

The rearrangement uses TRBV10-3 and TRBJ2-7; D call uncertain. The CDR3 length is 12 residues. The germline V gene has CDR1 ENHRY and CDR2 SYGVKD. Trimming took 4 bases from V and 6 from J, leaving 10 bases between them. CDR3 in DNA: TGTGCCATCAGTGGAGTAGCAGGCGAGCAGTACTTC. This encodes CAISGVAGEQYF.

The genes are TRBV6-6 and TRBJ1-2; D gene unclear. CDR1 and CDR2 (germline): MNHNY, SVGAGI (reference sequence). The CDR3 has 14 residues. Trimming took 6 bases from V and 2 from J, leaving 13 bases between them. Here the CDR3 reads CASSLDGRNYGYTF. The CDR3 nucleotides read TGTGCCAGCAGCCTAGATGGCAGAAACTATGGCTACACCTTC.

The chain has TRBV2 and TRBJ2-5, with D unresolved. This CDR3 is built from 13 residues. V was clipped by 10 bases and J by 2 bases, with 14 bases between them. Germline assignment: CDR1 SNHLY and CDR2 FYNNEI. The CDR3 region is CATLRTIQETQYF. In DNA form, the CDR3 reads TGTGCCACCCTTCGGACCATACAAGAGACCCAGTACTTC.

The chain carries TRBV5-1 and TRBJ2-5, with 15 bases matching TRBD2. The V segment lost 5 bases and the J segment 4 bases; nucleotides outside the gene matches: 9. In germline, CDR1 is SGHRS, CDR2 YFSETQ. This CDR3 has 17 residues. The chain's CDR3 is CASSMGLAGGVSETQYF. CDR3 in DNA: TGCGCCAGCAGTATGGGACTAGCGGGAGGCGTATCAGAGACCCAGTACTTC.

The chain couples TRBV5-6 to TRBJ2-1, with D perhaps TRBD1 (6 bases). The V and J ends lost 1 base and 2 bases respectively, with 10 bases between them. Looked up from germline, CDR1 is SGHDT and CDR2 is YYEEEE. The CDR3 spans 15 residues. CDR3 loop: CASSLTGQPYNEQFF. The CDR3 coding sequence is TGTGCCAGCAGCTTGACAGGGCAACCCTACAATGAGCAGTTCTTC.

V and J are TRBV11-1 and TRBJ2-7; tentative D call: TRBD1 (6 bases). There are 13 residues in the CDR3. The V and J ends lost 5 bases and 7 bases respectively, with 15 bases between them. Germline CDR1 reads SGHAT; CDR2 reads FQDESV (reference sequence). CDR3 region: CASSLYTGLEQYF. CDR3 nucleotide sequence: TGTGCCAGCAGCCTTTACACAGGGCTGGAGCAGTACTTC. The full variable domain, rest sourced from reference TRBV11-1 and TRBJ2-7, is EAEVAQSPRYKITEKSQAVAFWCDPISGHATLYWYRQILGQGPELLVQFQDESVVDDSQLPKDRFSAERLKGVDSTLKIQPAELGDSAMYLCASSLYTGLEQYFGPGTRLTVT.

The rearrangement links TRBV29-1 to TRBJ2-1; tentatively, D is TRBD1 (5 bases). The V gene lost 6 bases and the J gene lost 8 bases, with 14 bases spanning the gap. The CDR3 is 12 amino acids. Germline V gene sequence: CDR1 SQVTM, CDR2 ANQGSEA. The CDR3 DNA reads as TGCAGCGTATTTGTGGGGCGGTATGAGCAGTTCTTC. This sequence encodes CSVFVGRYEQFF.